This paragraph reports one T cell receptor beta chain. How the authors handled the data: It was from reference gene primer amplification that nucleated cell counts were estimated. Only in-frame clones appear in the TCRdb table, and some are missing; sequencing was by immunoSEQ multiplex PCR. V and J calls and clone size follow that table, whereas D and trimming were derived from the DNA. The table records around 170,000 clones, roughly 84% of them present only once. The data derive from a study of blood T cell repertoires in COVID-19. The CDR3 is 12 residues long. V was cut by 0 bases and J by 15 bases, with 13 bases left in between. The V gene's germline CDR1 is SGDLS and CDR2 YYNGEE.

Material: peripheral blood. The gene calls are TRBV9 and TRBJ2-1, with D possibly matching TRBD2 (5 bases). The TCR comes from a man over 45 with active or convalescent COVID-19. CDR3 coding DNA: TGTGCCAGCAGCGTAGGGAGCGGCCCCCTGTTCTTC. Residues: CASSVGSGPLFF.